The 13 T cell receptor beta chains below come from one sample, sequenced in a study of identical twins. From the 5' RACE reads, TCRdb called clonotypes with MiXCR, one entry per CDR3 protein. The sample carries some 190,000 distinct CDR3 sequences, roughly 15% recorded once. The same sample was also studied in work on T cells expressing NK-cell markers.

Sequencing used CD8+ T cells sorted from blood. These receptors came from a woman under 30 in good health.

This clonotype was counted a few times. This chain connects TRBV6-5 to TRBJ2-7, with D unclear. Per the germline V gene, CDR1 is MNHEY and CDR2 is SVGAGI. V gave up 2 bases and J gave up 6 bases, with 8 bases separating them. The length of the CDR3 is 12 residues. CDR3: CASSYGGREQYF. For the CDR3, the DNA is TGTGCCAGCAGTTACGGCGGACGCGAGCAGTACTTC.

The chain combines TRBV20-1 with TRBJ2-6; TRBD1 agrees at 7 bases. Trimming took 7 bases from V and 2 from J; bases not matched to a gene: 8. Germline V gene data show CDR1 as DFQATT and CDR2 as SNEGSKA (reference sequence). CDR3 length: 15 amino acids. CDR3 coding DNA: TGCAGTGTCCTACTGAGGGGGCCTGGGGCCAACGTCCTGACTTTC. Its translation is CSVLLRGPGANVLTF.

The chain employs TRBV24-1 and TRBJ2-3; no definite D call. Deletions cut 5 bases from V and 11 bases from J, with 16 bases between. Germline CDR1 KGHDR, CDR2 SFDVKD. This CDR3 comprises 13 residues. The CDR3 region has the DNA TGTGCCACCAGTGCCCCGACTTCGCAAGAGCAGTATTTT. This sequence encodes CATSAPTSQEQYF.

This clonotype has only a few counts. This chain joins TRBV3-1 and TRBJ1-2; TRBD1 might be the D (5 bases). The CDR3 loop spans 17 amino acids. Germline loops: CDR1 LGHDT, CDR2 YNNKEL (reference sequence). V gave up 8 bases and J gave up 4 bases, with 26 bases separating them. The CDR3 DNA follows: TGTGCCAGCCGCGCCGCGGGGGGAGTGGTGAGCAGCTATGGCTACACCTTC. Its protein product is CASRAAGGVVSSYGYTF.

This clonotype showed up many times. V is TRBV4-3 and J is TRBJ2-3, with D perhaps TRBD2 (5 bases). The CDR3 length is 14 residues. V shed 0 bases and J shed 9 bases, with 13 bases lying between them. The germline V gene encodes CDR1 LGHNA and CDR2 YSLEER. The CDR3 region is CASSQDDVGGTQYF. The DNA for the CDR3 is TGCGCCAGCAGCCAAGATGACGTAGGAGGCACGCAGTATTTT.

This clonotype was seen a handful of times. The rearrangement links TRBV11-3 to TRBJ2-1, with D possibly matching TRBD1 (6 bases). Germline CDR1 reads SGHNT; CDR2 reads YENEEA. Trimming removed 3 bases at V and 6 bases at J, with 12 bases between. The CDR3 is 14 residues long. The CDR3 protein is CASSFTGMGNEQFF. CDR3 sequence (DNA): TGTGCCAGCAGCTTTACAGGGATGGGCAATGAGCAGTTCTTC.

This clonotype was seen a handful of times. The chain links TRBV6-2 or TRBV6-3 to TRBJ2-2, with 7 positions matching TRBD2. V gave up 4 bases and J gave up 5 bases; unmatched junction bases: 4. The CDR3 is made up of 14 amino acids. The germline V gene encodes CDR1 MNHEY and CDR2 SVGEGT. Here the CDR3 reads CASSWWEGTGELFF. The CDR3 DNA sequence: TGTGCCAGCAGTTGGTGGGAGGGAACCGGGGAGCTGTTTTTT.

This clonotype was seen more than once but under ten times. The gene calls are TRBV19 and TRBJ2-1; D is undetermined. The CDR3 contains 14 residues. CDR1 is LNHDA, CDR2 SQIVND, per germline (reference sequence). Trimming removed 6 bases from V and 7 bases from J, with 16 bases in between. CDR3 protein: CASSLPATGNEQFF. DNA for the CDR3: TGTGCCAGTAGCCTCCCGGCGACTGGGAATGAGCAGTTCTTC.

This clonotype was counted a single time. This rearrangement joins TRBV6-2 or TRBV6-3 to TRBJ2-1; 8 nucleotides line up with TRBD2. The CDR3 length is 13 residues. From germline, CDR1 is MNHEY and CDR2 SVGEGT. The V and J ends lost 7 bases and 3 bases, in that order; junction bases with no gene match: 2. CDR3 sequence: CASTGGFYNEQFF. The CDR3 DNA is TGTGCCAGCACGGGGGGGTTCTACAATGAGCAGTTCTTC.

The chain is built from TRBV4-3 and TRBJ2-1; TRBD2 agrees at 8 bases. Germline CDR1 reads LGHNA; CDR2 reads YSLEER. The CDR3 is 14 amino acids. V shed 1 base and J 6 bases; nucleotides not matched to a gene: 2. Here the CDR3 reads CASSQVGTSNEQFF. CDR3 sequence (DNA): TGCGCCAGCAGCCAAGTAGGGACTAGCAATGAGCAGTTCTTC.

The chain has TRBV9 and TRBJ2-5, with D possibly matching TRBD2 (5 bases). Trimming cost V 7 bases and J 3 bases, with 22 bases left between them. The CDR3 spans 16 residues. Germline lookup yields CDR1 SGDLS and CDR2 YYNGEE. CDR3 nucleotides: TGTGCCAGCGGCACGGGCAGAACTAGGTTTGAAGAGACCCAGTACTTC. It specifies CASGTGRTRFEETQYF.

The CDR3 region is CASSQTGNEAFF. The CDR3 DNA follows: TGTGCCAGCAGCCAAACAGGGAATGAAGCTTTCTTT. V gene TRBV7-9 combines with J gene TRBJ1-1; possibly TRBD1 for D (6 bases). The CDR3 totals 12 residues. Germline loops: CDR1 SEHNR, CDR2 FQNEAQ (reference sequence). With 5 bases removed from V and 7 bases from J, the gap between germline ends came to 11 bases.

This clonotype was seen more than once but under ten times. V gene TRBV11-2 combines with J gene TRBJ2-2; 9 bases fit TRBD1. The V gene end was trimmed by 6 bases and the J gene end by 3 bases; junction bases not matched to a gene: 5. The CDR3 covers 15 residues. Looked up from germline, CDR1 is SGHAT and CDR2 is FQNNGV. The CDR3 loop reads CASSYGQGYTGELFF. DNA of the CDR3: TGTGCCAGCAGTTACGGACAGGGGTACACCGGGGAGCTGTTTTTT.